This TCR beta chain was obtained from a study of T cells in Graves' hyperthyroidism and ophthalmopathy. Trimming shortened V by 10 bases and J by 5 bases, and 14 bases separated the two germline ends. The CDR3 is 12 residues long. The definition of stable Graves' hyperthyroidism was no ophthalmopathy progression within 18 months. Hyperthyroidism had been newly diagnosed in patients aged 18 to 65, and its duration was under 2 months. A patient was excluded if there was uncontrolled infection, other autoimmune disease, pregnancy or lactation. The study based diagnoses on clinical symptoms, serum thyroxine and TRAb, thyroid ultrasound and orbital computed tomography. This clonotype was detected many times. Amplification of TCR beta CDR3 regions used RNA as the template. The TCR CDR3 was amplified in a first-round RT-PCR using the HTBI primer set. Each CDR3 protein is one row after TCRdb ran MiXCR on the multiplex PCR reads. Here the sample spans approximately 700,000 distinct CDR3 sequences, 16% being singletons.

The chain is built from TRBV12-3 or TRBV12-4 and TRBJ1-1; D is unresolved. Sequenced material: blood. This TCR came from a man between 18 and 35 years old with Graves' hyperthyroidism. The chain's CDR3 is CATRSRVTEAFF. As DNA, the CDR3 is TGTGCCACCCGGTCAAGGGTGACTGAAGCTTTCTTT.